The rows below give T cell receptor beta chains drawn from one sample of a study of neurological immune-mediated disorders. A single record per CDR3 protein comes from TCRdb applying MiXCR to the 5' RACE reads. The data hold about 59,000 distinct CDR3 sequences, with 20% to 30% observed a single time. Sequencing was performed on PBMCs. These receptors were taken from a man in his sixties with HTLV-1-associated myelopathy (HAM/TSP). Both conserved end residues are part of each CDR3. The D gene is left open where the match is weak. Clone size, where shown, is once, few, many, or a class for clones that have expanded.

NA	TRBJ1-6	TRBD1	TRBV3-1	TGTGCCAGCAGCCAATTGTTCCGGGACAGGGAGAGATCCTATAATTCACCCCTCCACTTT	CASSQLFRDRERSYNSPLHF
many	TRBJ2-7	TRBD2	TRBV29-1	TGCAGCGCTGCCAGCGGGAGCACGGCGGGGGAGCAGTACTTC	CSAASGSTAGEQYF
NA	TRBJ2-7	TRBD2	TRBV20-1	TGCAGTGCTCCACTAGCGGGAACACGGTACTTC	CSAPLAGTRYF
many	TRBJ2-3	NA	TRBV2	TGTGCCAGCAGGGCCCAGACAGATACGCAGTATTTT	CASRAQTDTQYF
few	TRBJ2-2	TRBD1	TRBV6-1	TGTGCCAGCAGGCCGGGACAGGGCATCGGGGAGCTGTTTTTT	CASRPGQGIGELFF
many	TRBJ1-5	NA	TRBV7-2	TGTGCCAGCAGGATTGACTCAAGTAGCAATCAGCCCCAGCATTTT	CASRIDSSSNQPQHF
NA	TRBJ1-5	NA	TRBV28	TGTGCCAGCAGTCCCGGGCTAAATCAGCCCCAGCATTTT	CASSPGLNQPQHF
NA	TRBJ2-7	NA	TRBV5-6	TGTGCCAACAGCTTTGGGGCTAACTACGAGCAGTACTTC	CANSFGANYEQYF
NA	TRBJ2-4	NA	TRBV2	TGTGCCAGCAACCCCGGGGGGCTGGGAAACATTCAGTACTTC	CASNPGGLGNIQYF
NA	TRBJ2-7	NA	TRBV5-5	TGTGCCAGCAGCCTCAACTACAGGGGAGGTTGGTACTTC	CASSLNYRGGWYF